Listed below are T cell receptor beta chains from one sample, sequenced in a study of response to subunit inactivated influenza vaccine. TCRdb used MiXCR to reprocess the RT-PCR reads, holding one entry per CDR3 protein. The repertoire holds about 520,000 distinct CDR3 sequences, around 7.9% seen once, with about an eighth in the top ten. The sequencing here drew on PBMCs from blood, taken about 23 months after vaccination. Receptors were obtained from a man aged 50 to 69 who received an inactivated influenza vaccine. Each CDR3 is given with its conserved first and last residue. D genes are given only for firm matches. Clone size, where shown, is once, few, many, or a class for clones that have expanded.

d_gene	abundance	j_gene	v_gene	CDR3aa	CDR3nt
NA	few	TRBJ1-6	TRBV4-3	CASSQDQRSSYNSPLHF	TGCGCCAGCAGCCAAGATCAGAGGAGCTCCTATAATTCACCCCTCCACTTT
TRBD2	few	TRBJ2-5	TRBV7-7	CASSLERAGGGETQYF	TGTGCCAGCAGCTTAGAGCGAGCGGGAGGGGGAGAGACCCAGTACTTC
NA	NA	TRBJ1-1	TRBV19	CASSMGWTQNTEAFF	TGTGCCAGTAGTATGGGGTGGACACAGAACACTGAAGCTTTCTTT
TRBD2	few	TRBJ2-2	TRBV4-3	CASSQDTYRGGPNTGELFF	TGCGCCAGCAGCCAAGACACTTACCGCGGGGGACCGAACACCGGGGAGCTGTTTTTT
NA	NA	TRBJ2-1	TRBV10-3	CATRRGPSIRSYNEQFF	TGTGCCACGCGAAGGGGACCGTCAATTAGATCCTACAATGAGCAGTTCTTC
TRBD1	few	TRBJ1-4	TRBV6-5	CASSYLRQGADEKLFF	TGTGCCAGCAGTTATCTCCGGCAGGGGGCCGATGAAAAACTGTTTTTT
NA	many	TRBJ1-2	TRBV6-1	CASSPRGQTDYGYTF	TGTGCCAGCAGCCCCCGGGGCCAGACCGACTATGGCTACACCTTC
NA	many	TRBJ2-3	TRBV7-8	CASSWGRGVTDTQYF	TGTGCCAGCAGCTGGGGCAGGGGGGTTACAGATACGCAGTATTTT
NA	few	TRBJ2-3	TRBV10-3	CAISRTEDTDTQYF	TGTGCCATCAGTCGGACAGAAGACACAGATACGCAGTATTTT
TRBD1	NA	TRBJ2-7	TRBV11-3	CASSSRDSHEQYF	TGTGCCAGCAGCTCGAGGGACAGCCACGAGCAGTACTTC
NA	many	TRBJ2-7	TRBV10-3	CAISFSGDEQYF	TGTGCCATCAGTTTTAGTGGGGACGAGCAGTACTTC
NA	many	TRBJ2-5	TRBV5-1	CASSEGTSQETQYF	TGCGCCAGCAGCGAAGGGACTTCACAAGAGACCCAGTACTTC
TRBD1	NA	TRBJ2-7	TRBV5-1	CASSLASGQGGEQYF	TGCGCCAGCAGCTTGGCCTCGGGACAGGGGGGCGAGCAGTACTTC
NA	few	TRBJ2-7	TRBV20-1	CSAGPGGPYF	TGCAGTGCTGGGCCGGGGGGCCCGTACTTC
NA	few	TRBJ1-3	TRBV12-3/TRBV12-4	CASSLLGSANTIYF	TGTGCCAGCAGTTTATTAGGGTCTGCAAACACCATATATTTT
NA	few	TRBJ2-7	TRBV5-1	CASSIIGTSYEQYF	TGCGCCAGCAGCATTATAGGGACCTCCTACGAGCAGTACTTC
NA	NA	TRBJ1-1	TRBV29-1	CSARQANTEAFF	TGCAGCGCAAGACAGGCCAACACTGAAGCTTTCTTT
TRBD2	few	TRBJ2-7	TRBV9	CASSVGSQRGYEQYF	TGTGCCAGCAGCGTAGGCTCCCAGCGGGGCTACGAGCAGTACTTC
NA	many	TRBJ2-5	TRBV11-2	CASSSLRGPRRETQYF	TGTGCCAGCAGCTCCCTGCGGGGGCCACGGCGGGAGACCCAGTACTTC
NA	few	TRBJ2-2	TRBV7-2	CASSHTLSGTGELFF	TGTGCCAGCAGCCACACCCTTAGTGGCACCGGGGAGCTGTTTTTT
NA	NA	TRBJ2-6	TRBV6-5	CASSYTPGGMVSGANVLTF	TGTGCCAGCAGTTATACTCCCGGGGGCATGGTCTCTGGGGCCAACGTCCTGACTTTC
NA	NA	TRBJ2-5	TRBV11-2	CASSSGPRARETQYF	TGTGCCAGCAGCTCGGGACCCAGGGCGCGGGAGACCCAGTACTTC
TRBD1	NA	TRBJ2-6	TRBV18	CASSTTGTGANVLTF	TGTGCCAGCTCAACGACAGGGACGGGGGCCAACGTCCTGACTTTC
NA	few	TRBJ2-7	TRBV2	CASSEAPLRYEQYF	TGTGCCAGCAGTGAAGCGCCCCTCCGCTACGAGCAGTACTTC
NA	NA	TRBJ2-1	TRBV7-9	CASHEQFF	TGTGCCAGCCATGAGCAGTTCTTC
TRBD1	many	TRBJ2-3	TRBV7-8	CASSLGQVLTDTQYF	TGTGCCAGCAGCCTCGGACAGGTACTCACAGATACGCAGTATTTT
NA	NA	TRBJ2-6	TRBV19	CASSRGRVGSSGANVLTF	TGTGCCAGTAGTCGAGGCAGAGTTGGCTCGTCTGGGGCCAACGTCCTGACTTTC
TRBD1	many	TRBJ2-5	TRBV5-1	CASSRGQVQETQYF	TGCGCCAGCAGTCGTGGACAGGTTCAAGAGACCCAGTACTTC
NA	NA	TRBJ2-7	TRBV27	CASKFGSDYEQYF	TGTGCCAGTAAATTCGGGAGCGACTACGAGCAGTACTTC
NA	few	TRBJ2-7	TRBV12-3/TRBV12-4	CASSYSGTVTYEQYF	TGTGCCAGCAGTTATTCAGGGACCGTAACCTACGAGCAGTACTTC
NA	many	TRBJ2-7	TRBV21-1	CASSNRGWAYEQYF	TGTGCCAGCAGCAATCGGGGGTGGGCGTACGAGCAGTACTTC
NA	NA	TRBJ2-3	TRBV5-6	CASSLVLAPDTQYF	TGTGCCAGCAGCTTGGTGCTAGCTCCAGATACGCAGTATTTT
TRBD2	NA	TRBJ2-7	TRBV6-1	CASGGLAEIYEQYF	TGTGCCAGCGGCGGACTAGCGGAGATCTACGAGCAGTACTTC
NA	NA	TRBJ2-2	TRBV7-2	CASSLRRDLAGELFF	TGTGCCAGCAGCTTAAGACGGGATCTCGCCGGGGAGCTGTTTTTT
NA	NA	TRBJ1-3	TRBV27	CASSSRTGNTIYF	TGTGCCAGCAGTTCTAGGACGGGAAACACCATATATTTT
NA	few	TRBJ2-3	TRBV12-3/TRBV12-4	CASSLGTTYTDTQYF	TGTGCCAGCAGTTTAGGGACTACCTACACAGATACGCAGTATTTT
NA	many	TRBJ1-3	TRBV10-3	CATGGNTIYF	TGTGCCACCGGCGGAAACACCATATATTTT
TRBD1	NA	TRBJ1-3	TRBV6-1	CASRSIQGLGGNTIYF	TGTGCCAGCAGATCAATACAGGGGCTGGGAGGAAACACCATATATTTT
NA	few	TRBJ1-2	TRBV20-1	CSARDQGHGRNYGYTF	TGCAGTGCTAGAGATCAGGGACATGGAAGAAACTATGGCTACACCTTC
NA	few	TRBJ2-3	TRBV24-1	CATSDPLGQGDTQYF	TGTGCCACCAGTGATCCACTAGGGCAAGGAGATACGCAGTATTTT
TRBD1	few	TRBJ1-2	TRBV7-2	CASSRDRGYYGYTF	TGTGCCAGCAGCCGGGACAGGGGGTACTATGGCTACACCTTC
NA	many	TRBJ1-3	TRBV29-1	CSVVVFGNTIYF	TGCAGCGTTGTGGTTTTCGGAAACACCATATATTTT
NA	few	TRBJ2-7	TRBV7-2	CASSSTNPPYEQYF	TGTGCCAGCAGCTCTACCAACCCTCCTTACGAGCAGTACTTC
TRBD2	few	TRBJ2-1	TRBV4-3	CASSQDSHWAGGFDEQFF	TGCGCCAGCAGCCAAGATTCCCATTGGGCGGGGGGATTTGATGAGCAGTTCTTC
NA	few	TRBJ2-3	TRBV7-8	CASSSPGTSTDTQYF	TGTGCCAGCAGCTCCCCCGGGACTAGCACAGATACGCAGTATTTT
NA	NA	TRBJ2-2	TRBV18	CASSPRTGQNTGELFF	TGTGCCAGCTCACCGAGGACCGGGCAGAACACCGGGGAGCTGTTTTTT
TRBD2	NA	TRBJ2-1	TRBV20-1	CSAAPMAGGPNEQFF	TGCAGTGCCGCACCTATGGCGGGGGGGCCCAATGAGCAGTTCTTC
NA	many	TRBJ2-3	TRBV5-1	CASSLGSPTDTQYF	TGCGCCAGCAGCTTGGGTTCCCCCACAGATACGCAGTATTTT
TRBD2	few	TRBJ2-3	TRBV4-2	CASSTGLAGVPSTDTQYF	TGTGCCAGCAGCACAGGACTAGCGGGAGTTCCTAGCACAGATACGCAGTATTTT
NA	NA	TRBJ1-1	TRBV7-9	CASSFALAGRTEAFF	TGTGCCAGCAGCTTCGCTTTGGCAGGGCGGACTGAAGCTTTCTTT
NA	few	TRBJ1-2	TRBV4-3	CASSQELEPRGYTF	TGCGCCAGCAGCCAAGAACTAGAACCTCGTGGCTACACCTTC
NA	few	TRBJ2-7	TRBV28	CASTADYAPNEQYF	TGTGCCAGCACCGCGGACTATGCCCCTAATGAGCAGTACTTC
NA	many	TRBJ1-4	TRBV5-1	CASSLAAAGTGEKLFF	TGCGCCAGCAGCTTGGCCGCGGCAGGGACTGGCGAAAAACTGTTTTTT
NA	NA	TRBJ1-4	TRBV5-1	CASSLAGTATNEKLFF	TGCGCCAGCAGCTTAGCAGGGACTGCAACTAATGAAAAACTGTTTTTT
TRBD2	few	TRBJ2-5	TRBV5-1	CASSLIAGGGETQYF	TGCGCCAGCAGCCTGATAGCGGGAGGTGGAGAGACCCAGTACTTC
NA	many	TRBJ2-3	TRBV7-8	CASSPGLQGGSDTQYF	TGTGCCAGCAGCCCTGGATTACAGGGAGGGTCAGATACGCAGTATTTT
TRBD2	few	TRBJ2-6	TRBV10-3	CAISGLAGMASGANVLTF	TGTGCCATCAGTGGGCTAGCGGGAATGGCCTCTGGGGCCAACGTCCTGACTTTC
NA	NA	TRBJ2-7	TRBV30	CAWSARLGNSYEQYF	TGTGCCTGGAGTGCTCGACTAGGTAACTCCTACGAGCAGTACTTC
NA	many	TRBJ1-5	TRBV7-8	CASSLDNQPQHF	TGTGCCAGCAGCTTAGACAATCAGCCCCAGCATTTT
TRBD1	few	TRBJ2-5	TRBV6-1	CATKLGQGVQETQYF	TGTGCCACTAAATTGGGACAGGGGGTACAAGAGACCCAGTACTTC